This T cell receptor (beta chain) was captured by sequencing in a study of T cell responses to AZD1222 COVID-19 vaccine. Method: immunoSEQ multiplex PCR; TCRdb's copy keeps in-frame clones and lacks some. The table records 180,000 or so clones, 88% of them present only once. V trimming: 3 bases; J trimming: 10 bases; junction bases outside the gene matches: 9. The CDR3 sequence is 14 residues long. Germline CDR1 is LNHDA and CDR2 is SQIVND (reference sequence). This clone was observed a single time. The sequence was obtained from an adult who received the AZD1222 COVID-19 vaccine. The rearrangement joins TRBV19 to TRBJ1-2; the match to TRBD1 covers 9 bases. Material: peripheral blood, obtained 28 days after the second AZD1222 dose. CDR3 region: CASSIAQGAGDYTF. The CDR3 nucleotides are TGTGCCAGTAGTATCGCACAGGGGGCAGGAGACTACACCTTC. Supplemented by reference TRBV19 and TRBJ1-2, the full variable domain reads DGGITQSPKYLFRKEGQNVTLSCEQNLNHDAMYWYRQDPGQGLRLIYYSQIVNDFQKGDIAEGYSVSREKKESFPLTVTSAQKNPTAFYLCASSIAQGAGDYTFGSGTRLTVV.